This is a list of T cell receptor beta chains from one sample in a study of T cell responses to AZD1222 COVID-19 vaccine. This table comes from immunoSEQ multiplex PCR, and its TCRdb copy is limited to in-frame clones, with some not included. There are about 140,000 clones in the sample; roughly 90% occur only once, and over 2.5% lies in the top ten. This specimen was peripheral blood, taken on day 0 of AZD1222 vaccination. The source of these receptors is an adult in good health. The CDR3 runs from the conserved cysteine through the conserved F or W. D genes are given only for firm matches. Clone size is shown for a subset of rows, as once, few, many or a class of expanded clone.

j_call clone_size v_call d_call cdr3_nt cdr3_aa
TRBJ1-4 - TRBV19 - TGTGCCAGTAGTACTAAACCCCAGGGGTATCGGAGGAATGAAAAACTGTTTTTT CASSTKPQGYRRNEKLFF
TRBJ1-3 - TRBV3-1/TRBV3-2 - TGTGCCAGCAGCCAGGGACATACCGGTGGAAACACCATATATTTT CASSQGHTGGNTIYF
TRBJ2-7 - TRBV5-6 - TGTGCCAGCAGCCCCCCTCTAACGGGGGCGGGAGTCTCAGTCTACGAGCAGTACTTC CASSPPLTGAGVSVYEQYF
TRBJ1-2 - TRBV20-1 TRBD1 TGCAGTGCTAGTGACAGGGGGCTCGGCTACACCTTC CSASDRGLGYTF
TRBJ1-4 - TRBV19 TRBD1 TGTGCCAGTAGTTTAAGGACAGGGAGCGAAAAACTGTTTTTT CASSLRTGSEKLFF
TRBJ1-5 - TRBV4-3 - TGCGCCAGCAGCCAAGTTTTAGGGATACCCAATCAGCCCCAGCATTTT CASSQVLGIPNQPQHF
TRBJ2-1 - TRBV29-1 TRBD2 TGCAGCGTTGAAGGACTAGCGGGACGAAGGAATGAGCAGTTCTTC CSVEGLAGRRNEQFF
TRBJ1-2 - TRBV4-2 - TGTGCCAGCAGCCAAGGATTCGGACAGACTTTCTTTAACTATGGCTACACCTTC CASSQGFGQTFFNYGYTF
TRBJ2-1 - TRBV2 - TGTGCCAGCACTACCCTTGGGCAGTTCTTC CASTTLGQFF
TRBJ1-1 - TRBV5-1 TRBD1 TGCGCCAGCACCCCCCGGGGCAGGGGGGGGACTGAAGCTTTCTTT CASTPRGRGGTEAFF
TRBJ1-2 - TRBV6-5 TRBD1 TGTGCCAGCAGTTTCTCACAGGGGGCTTACTATGGCTACACCTTC CASSFSQGAYYGYTF
TRBJ2-1 - TRBV28 TRBD2 TGTGCCAGCAGTACTAACTCGGGACTAGCGGGAGCACTTGGGGTCTTC CASSTNSGLAGALGVF
TRBJ1-2 once TRBV5-6 TRBD1 TGTGCCAGCAGCCTAGGGACAGGAAGTTATGGCTACACCTTC CASSLGTGSYGYTF
TRBJ2-3 - TRBV7-2 - TGTGCCAGCAGCGAGAGAACCACGCACACAGATACGCAGTATTTT CASSERTTHTDTQYF
TRBJ1-1 - TRBV6-5 - TGTGCCAGCAGTATTCAGGGGTGGGTCACTGAAGCTTTCTTT CASSIQGWVTEAFF
TRBJ1-5 - TRBV15 - TGTGCCACCAGCCCACACAGGGGCAATCAGCCCCAGCATTTT CATSPHRGNQPQHF
TRBJ1-2 - TRBV10-3 - TGTGCCATCAGTGAGCAGGGGAGTAACTATGGCTACACCTTC CAISEQGSNYGYTF
TRBJ2-1 once TRBV5-6 TRBD2 TGTGCCAGCAGCTGGGCGGGGGGGTACAATGAGCAGTTCTTC CASSWAGGYNEQFF
TRBJ1-6 - TRBV5-1 - TGCGCCAGTCAATCCCGGGGGGAAGGTTCACCCCTCCACTTT CASQSRGEGSPLHF
TRBJ2-7 - TRBV19 - TGTGCCAGTAGTCCTGGGGGCAGCTACGAGCAGTACTTC CASSPGGSYEQYF
TRBJ2-7 - TRBV28 TRBD2 TGTGCCAGCCTATCAGCGGGAGACGCCTCCTACGAGCAGTACTTC CASLSAGDASYEQYF
TRBJ2-6 - TRBV19 TRBD1 TGTGCCGTCGCTGACAGGGGAGGGGCCAACGTCCTGACTTTC CAVADRGGANVLTF
TRBJ1-1 - TRBV7-2 - TGTGCCAGCAGCTTCTTCCCCGTTGAAGCTTTCTTT CASSFFPVEAFF
TRBJ2-2 - TRBV18 TRBD1 TGTGCCAGCTCACCGGCGATCCGGGACAGGGAAGTGGAGCTGTTTTTT CASSPAIRDREVELFF
TRBJ1-2 - TRBV4-3 - TGCGCCAGCAGCCAAGACCGACAGGACCTGATCTATGGCTACACCTTC CASSQDRQDLIYGYTF
TRBJ2-3 - TRBV2 - TGTGCCAGCAGTGAGTTCGGCAGGGGAGATACGCAGTATTTT CASSEFGRGDTQYF
TRBJ2-3 - TRBV4-2 TRBD2 TGTGCCAGCAGCCAAGATCTAGCGGGACATAGCACAGATACGCAGTATTTT CASSQDLAGHSTDTQYF
TRBJ2-7 - TRBV11-3 TRBD2 TGTGCCAGCAGCTCCGCCGGGGGGGAGCAGTACTTC CASSSAGGEQYF
TRBJ1-3 - TRBV5-1 - TGCGCCAGCAGACCCGCAGACAGGCCATACTCTGGAAACACCATATATTTT CASRPADRPYSGNTIYF
TRBJ2-5 few TRBV7-9 TRBD2 TGTGCCAGCAGCTTAGCAGCGGGGATACAAGAGACCCAGTACTTC CASSLAAGIQETQYF
TRBJ1-4 - TRBV27 - TGTGCCAGTATGTCCGGGCCTCAAGATGAAAAACTGTTTTTT CASMSGPQDEKLFF
TRBJ2-1 once TRBV19 - TGTGCCAGTAGTACGGAATTGGGGCAGTTCTTC CASSTELGQFF
TRBJ2-1 once TRBV5-6 TRBD1 TGTGCCAGCAGCTTCGGGACAGGGCGTCAGTTCTTC CASSFGTGRQFF
TRBJ1-2 - TRBV19 - TGTGCCAGTAGTATAGCAGGTTGGTCCTCTAACTATGGCTACACCTTC CASSIAGWSSNYGYTF
TRBJ2-7 - TRBV7-6 TRBD2 TGTGCCAGCAGCTTAGAAACCCCCTTCCTAGCGGGGGGGCCCTACGAGCAGTACTTC CASSLETPFLAGGPYEQYF
TRBJ2-3 once TRBV4-3 TRBD2 TGCGCCAGCAGCCAAGACGGGCTAGCGGGAGGGGCAGATACGCAGTATTTT CASSQDGLAGGADTQYF
TRBJ2-2 - TRBV30 TRBD2 TGTGCCTCACCGGGGGGCGGGGGGACCGGGGAGCTGTTTTTT CASPGGGGTGELFF
TRBJ2-7 - TRBV7-8 - TGTGCCAGCAGCTTACTCGACCCCGCTTGGCCGCGGGACGAGCAGTACTTC CASSLLDPAWPRDEQYF
TRBJ1-2 - TRBV2 TRBD1 TGTGCCAGCAGTGGACAGGGGGCAAACTATGGCTACACCTTC CASSGQGANYGYTF
TRBJ1-5 - TRBV2 - TGTGCCAGCAGTGACCCCAATCAGCCCCAGCATTTT CASSDPNQPQHF
TRBJ2-3 - TRBV19 - TGTGCCAGTAGACCCTTGGCGGGTTCGACAGATACGCAGTATTTT CASRPLAGSTDTQYF
TRBJ2-5 - TRBV5-1 TRBD1 TGCGCCAGCAGCTTGTATGGAGGGACAGGGTCAGAGACCCAGTACTTC CASSLYGGTGSETQYF
TRBJ1-2 few TRBV7-9 - TGTGCCAGCAGCCCTCCCCCGGGAGTCTATGGCTACACCTTC CASSPPPGVYGYTF
TRBJ2-7 few TRBV11-2 - TGTGCCAGCAGCTTAGCCCAGGGTCGTATCTACGAGCAGTACTTC CASSLAQGRIYEQYF
TRBJ1-2 - TRBV5-1 TRBD1 TGCGCCAGCAGCCGCGGGACAGGGGGTAGCTATGGCTACACCTTC CASSRGTGGSYGYTF
TRBJ1-2 - TRBV6-5 - TGTGCCAGCGGGTGGGGAAACTATGGCTACACCTTC CASGWGNYGYTF
TRBJ1-4 - TRBV12-1 - TGTGCCAGCAGCTTTGCGCGCGGCCAGGGCCCGAATGAAAAACTGTTTTTT CASSFARGQGPNEKLFF
TRBJ1-5 - TRBV28 - TGTGCCAGCAGTTTCGCCACGGATCAGCCCCAGCATTTT CASSFATDQPQHF
TRBJ2-7 - TRBV6-2/TRBV6-3 - TGTGCCAGCAGTTACGGTGGGGCTGACTCCTACGAGCAGTACTTC CASSYGGADSYEQYF
TRBJ1-2 - TRBV9 TRBD1 TGTGCCAGCAGCGTAGAAGCAGGGGGGTATGGCTACACCTTC CASSVEAGGYGYTF
TRBJ2-1 - TRBV1 - TGCACCAGCAGCCAAGTCAGGCGGGAGCCGCCCCGGGAGCAGTTCTTC CTSSQVRREPPREQFF
TRBJ2-6 - TRBV6-2/TRBV6-3 - TGTGCCAGCAGTTACGCGGGGTCCGGGGCCAACGTCCTGACTTTC CASSYAGSGANVLTF
TRBJ2-7 - TRBV7-2 - TGTGCCAGCAGCTTAGCGGCCGGGACACCCTCCTACGAGCAGTACTTC CASSLAAGTPSYEQYF
TRBJ1-1 - TRBV6-5 - TGTGCCAGCACGGGGCAAATCAACACTGAAGCTTTCTTT CASTGQINTEAFF
TRBJ1-5 - TRBV20-1 - TGCAGTGCTAGTGGGCAGCGGAGCAATCAGCCCCAGCATTTT CSASGQRSNQPQHF